This T cell receptor beta chain was profiled in a study of T-cell reconstitution after alpha-beta-depleted transplantation in children. V lost 3 bases to trimming and J lost 0 bases, with 15 bases between them. This CDR3 spans 18 amino acids. During its preparation, the TCRbeta library received unique molecular identifiers. Using its own MiXCR run on the PCR reads, TCRdb lists one record per CDR3 protein. Here the sample spans some 220,000 distinct CDR3 sequences, around 10% being singletons. This clonotype was seen repeatedly, ten times or more. The sample in question was PBMCs from the stem cell graft donor, obtained from the stem cell graft. The chain has TRBV12-3 or TRBV12-4 and TRBJ2-6; unclear D gene. The sequence derives from a human donor who donated a stem cell graft to a child with acute lymphoblastic leukemia. The CDR3, as DNA: TGTGCCAGCAGTTTCGGACCATTATTAAGCTCTGGGGCCAACGTCCTGACTTTC. This codes for CASSFGPLLSSGANVLTF.